This T cell receptor (beta chain) was profiled in a study of Ad26.COV2.S vaccination and SARS-CoV-2 variants. Treatment: around 19 received Ad26.COV2.S at low or high dose, single or two shots; five or six received placebo; per-sample allocation not given. Repertoires come from day 63 after the first vaccine or placebo injection. Aged 18-55 years, donor was enrolled in Boston in about 2020. Study conclusions and caveats: Overall T cell responses may have been underestimated by the analyses of TCR breadth and depth. The breadth of spike-specific CD8+ and CD4+ T cell responses after vaccination was reportedly substantial.

TCRdb's table, derived via immunoSEQ multiplex PCR, lists solely in-frame clones and lacks some. The table records over 400,000 clones, 90% of them present only once. Trimming cost V 3 bases and J 3 bases; bases outside gene matches: 3. This CDR3 is built from 14 residues. CDR1 and CDR2 (germline): LNHDA, SQIVND (reference sequence). In regard to this clone: Antigen specificity is unknown.

V gene TRBV19 combines with J gene TRBJ2-7; 9 bases line up with TRBD1. This TCR was sampled from a person aged 18-65 years who received the Ad26.COV2.S COVID-19 vaccine or a placebo. This specimen consisted of peripheral blood, obtained in a trial of Ad26.COV2.S vaccine versus placebo. The CDR3 nucleotides read TGTGCCAGTAGTATTTCGGACAGGGGCTACGAGCAGTACTTC. The encoded protein is CASSISDRGYEQYF.